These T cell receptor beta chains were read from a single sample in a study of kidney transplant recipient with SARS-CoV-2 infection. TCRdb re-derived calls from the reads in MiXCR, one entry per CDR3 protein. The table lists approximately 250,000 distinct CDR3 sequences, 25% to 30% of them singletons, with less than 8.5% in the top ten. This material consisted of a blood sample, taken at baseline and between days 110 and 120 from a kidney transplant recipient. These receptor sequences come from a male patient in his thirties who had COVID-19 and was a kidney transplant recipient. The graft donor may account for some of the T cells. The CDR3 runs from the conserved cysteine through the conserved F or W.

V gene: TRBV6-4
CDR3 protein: CASSDSDTGELFF

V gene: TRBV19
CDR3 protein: CASRPLVGPDTEAFF

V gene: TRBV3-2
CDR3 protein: CASSQGSQGRTQYF

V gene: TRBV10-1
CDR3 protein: CASSLNSRSRKTYGYTF

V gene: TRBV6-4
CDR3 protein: CASSWRHSHGKTYGYTF

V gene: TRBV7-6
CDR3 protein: CASSLKYESRKTYGYTF

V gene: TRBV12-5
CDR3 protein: CASGLGPLQGKTYGYTF

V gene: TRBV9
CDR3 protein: CASSGGRDREQGNTIYF

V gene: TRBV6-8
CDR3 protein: CASRPTIAEQFF

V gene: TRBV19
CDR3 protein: CASSPPGFLGVAVGFF

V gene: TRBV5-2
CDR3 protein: CASKRKTYGYTF

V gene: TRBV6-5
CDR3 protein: CASSLMAPYGKTYGYTF

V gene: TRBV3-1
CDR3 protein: CASSRSSSGGTEAFF

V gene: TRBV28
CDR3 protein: CASSLLAGGADTQYF

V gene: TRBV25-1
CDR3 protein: CASSYAGTAYYEQFF

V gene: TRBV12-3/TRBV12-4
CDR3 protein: CASSLPSNTEAFF

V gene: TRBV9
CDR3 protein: CASSVGASTDTQYF

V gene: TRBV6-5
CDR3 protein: CASSLERGGYNEQFF

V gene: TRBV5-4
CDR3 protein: CASSPRNRQGKGYTF

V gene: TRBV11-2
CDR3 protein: CASSFSFRGLGEQFF

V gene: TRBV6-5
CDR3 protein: CASSEVFFGGNTIYF

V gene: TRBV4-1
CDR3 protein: CASSQGLAGVSYEQYF

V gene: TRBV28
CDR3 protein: CASSLMAGQGPGELFF

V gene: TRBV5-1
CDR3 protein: CASRSESVRKTYGYTF